This T cell receptor beta chain was obtained from a study of OX40 agonist ivuxolimab in advanced cancers. Overall study results and limits: Researchers did not determine the expanded peripheral T cells' antigen specificity. Nonresponders included some who also had low normalized T-cell clonal expansion.

The CDR3 is made up of 15 amino acids. Trimming took 5 bases from V and 4 from J; bases not matched to a gene: 7. Germline lookup yields CDR1 SEHNR and CDR2 FQNEAQ (reference sequence). Assay used: immunoSEQ multiplex PCR; TCRdb lists only in-frame clones, some missing. The table shows roughly 66,000 clones, with about four fifths occurring only once. Turning to this clone: The antigen is not known.

This receptor was taken from an adult with an advanced solid tumor such as melanoma, head and neck, liver or kidney cancer. Sequenced here: CD4+ or CD8+ T cells sorted from blood, sampled in a trial of the OX40 agonist ivuxolimab. This chain uses TRBV7-9 with TRBJ2-1; 8 bases agree with TRBD1. The CDR3 spells CASSPRQGRYNEQFF. CDR3 in DNA: TGTGCCAGCAGCCCCAGACAGGGGAGGTACAATGAGCAGTTCTTC.